Each of the 29 T cell receptor beta chains below was sequenced from the same sample in a study of control samples from healthy donors and cancer patients. Method: immunoSEQ multiplex PCR; TCRdb's copy keeps in-frame clones and lacks some. The sample includes some 120,000 clones, roughly 93% of them seen just once. The sequencing sample was made of blood. The receptors stem from a man aged 30 to 45 in good health.

This rearrangement joins TRBV2 to TRBJ1-2; possible D gene TRBD1, 5 bases. Germline V gene data show CDR1 as SNHLY and CDR2 as FYNNEI. This CDR3 has 17 amino acids. V lost 5 bases and J lost 4, with 23 bases in between. The CDR3 nucleotides are TGTGCCAGCAGTTTGTACACCGGGACCCCAAGGAGCTATGGCTACACCTTC. Protein: CASSLYTGTPRSYGYTF.

The rearrangement links TRBV19 to TRBJ1-3, with D possibly being TRBD1 (5 bases). The CDR3 covers 15 residues. The V gene lost 5 bases and the J gene lost 0 bases, with 11 bases spanning the gap. Looked up from germline, CDR1 is LNHDA and CDR2 is SQIVND (reference sequence). CDR3 nucleotides: TGTGCCAGTAGTTCACAGGCGGGCTCTGGAAACACCATATATTTT. It encodes CASSSQAGSGNTIYF. The full variable domain, with the rest looked up from reference TRBV19 and TRBJ1-3, is DGGITQSPKYLFRKEGQNVTLSCEQNLNHDAMYWYRQDPGQGLRLIYYSQIVNDFQKGDIAEGYSVSREKKESFPLTVTSAQKNPTAFYLCASSSQAGSGNTIYFGEGSWLTVV.

The chain joins TRBV5-1 to TRBJ1-1, with a tentative D call TRBD1 (5 bases). V was shortened by 3 bases and J by 5 bases, with 8 bases between the two germline ends. The CDR3 is made up of 12 amino acids. CDR1 and CDR2 (germline): SGHRS, YFSETQ. The CDR3 DNA reads TGCGCCAGCAGCTCCGGGGGGACTGAAGCTTTCTTT. It yields the protein CASSSGGTEAFF.

The chain is built from TRBV27 and TRBJ2-1, with TRBD2 matching over 14 bases. V gave up 6 bases and J gave up 6 bases; unmatched junction bases: 19. The CDR3 contains 20 residues. Germline V CDR1 and CDR2: MNHEY, SMNVEV (reference sequence). This CDR3 reads CASSLQGTSGGLRVFNEQFF. CDR3 DNA: TGTGCCAGCAGCCTCCAGGGGACTAGCGGGGGCCTTCGAGTCTTCAATGAGCAGTTCTTC.

V usage is TRBV3-1 (or the pseudogene TRBV3-2) and J usage is TRBJ2-2, with TRBD2 as a possible D gene (5 bases). CDR3 length equals 14 residues. Germline CDR1 reads LGHDT; CDR2 reads YNNKEL (reference sequence). V was pared by 2 bases and J by 6 bases, with 10 bases between. The CDR3: CASSQTGDAGELFF. The CDR3 nucleotides are TGTGCCAGCAGCCAAACCGGGGATGCCGGGGAGCTGTTTTTT.

The rearrangement joins TRBV7-9 to TRBJ1-2; D remains unclear. V dropped 1 base and J dropped 5 bases, with 5 bases sitting between them. CDR1 SEHNR and CDR2 FQNEAQ come from the germline V gene (reference sequence). CDR3 length: 12 residues. Written as DNA, the CDR3 is TGTGCCAGCAGCTTAGATCGATATGGCTACACCTTC. Translating gives CASSLDRYGYTF.

The chain carries TRBV9 and TRBJ2-1; TRBD2 might be the D (5 bases). Trimming took off 0 bases at V and 8 bases at J, with 18 bases between the two ends. CDR1 is SGDLS, CDR2 YYNGEE, per germline. The CDR3 is made up of 16 amino acids. The CDR3 here is CASSVGSGEGLHEQFF. CDR3 in DNA: TGTGCCAGCAGCGTAGGGAGTGGAGAGGGATTGCATGAGCAGTTCTTC.

The gene calls are TRBV5-1 and TRBJ2-7, with TRBD2 matching over 15 bases. Germline CDR1 SGHRS, CDR2 YFSETQ. Trimming cost V 4 bases and J 7 bases; bases outside gene matches: 9. This CDR3 region has 16 residues. In DNA, the CDR3 is TGCGCCAGCAGCCCCGGACTAGCGGGGGGGCCGGAGGAGCAGTACGTC. It translates to CASSPGLAGGPEEQYV.

This clone has just one count. This chain uses TRBV7-3 with TRBJ2-2; D call uncertain. Looked up from germline, CDR1 is SGHTA and CDR2 is FQGTGA. Trimming took off 5 bases at V and 0 bases at J, with 4 bases between the two ends. The length of the CDR3 is 13 residues. The chain's CDR3 is CASSLSNTGELFF. The DNA of the CDR3 is TGTGCCAGCAGCCTCTCGAACACCGGGGAGCTGTTTTTT.

The chain couples TRBV6-4 to TRBJ1-1; the D is unclear. V shed 2 bases and J shed 3 bases, with 7 bases lying between them. The germline V gene encodes CDR1 MRHNA and CDR2 SNTAGT. The CDR3 length is 13 residues. Here the CDR3 reads CASSDSLDTEAFF. Written as DNA, the CDR3 is TGTGCCAGCAGTGACAGCTTAGACACTGAAGCTTTCTTT.

This clone was seen just once. The rearrangement links TRBV5-1 to TRBJ1-2; 10 nucleotides agree with TRBD1. This CDR3 has 16 amino acids. Germline V gives CDR1 SGHRS, CDR2 YFSETQ. The trim removed 7 bases at V and 5 bases at J, leaving 14 bases unmatched. In DNA, the CDR3 is TGCGCCAGCCACCCGGACAGGGGGAACGGGTGGTATGGCTACACCTTC. It encodes CASHPDRGNGWYGYTF. Complete variable domain (other parts from reference TRBV5-1 and TRBJ1-2): KAGVTQTPRYLIKTRGQQVTLSCSPISGHRSVSWYQQTPGQGLQFLFEYFSETQRNKGNFPGRFSGRQFSNSRSEMNVSTLELGDSALYLCASHPDRGNGWYGYTFGSGTRLTVV.

This chain connects TRBV18 to TRBJ1-4, with unresolved D. Trimming took 2 bases from V and 0 from J, leaving 10 bases between them. The CDR3 totals 16 residues. From germline, CDR1 is KGHSH and CDR2 LQKENI. The CDR3 here is CASSPTVSATNEKLFF. For the CDR3, the DNA is TGTGCCAGCTCACCAACGGTCAGTGCAACTAATGAAAAACTGTTTTTT. Supplemented by reference TRBV18 and TRBJ1-4, the full variable domain reads NAGVMQNPRHLVRRRGQEARLRCSPMKGHSHVYWYRQLPEEGLKFMVYLQKENIIDESGMPKERFSAEFPKEGPSILRIQQVVRGDSAAYFCASSPTVSATNEKLFFGSGTQLSVL.

The chain combines TRBV18 with TRBJ2-2; TRBD1 agrees at 7 bases. With 2 bases clipped from V and 6 bases from J, the junction kept 3 bases outside the gene matches. Per the germline V gene, CDR1 is KGHSH and CDR2 is LQKENI. The length of the CDR3 is 14 residues. This CDR3 is CASSPMTGSGELFF. CDR3 nucleotides: TGTGCCAGCTCACCAATGACAGGGTCCGGGGAGCTGTTTTTT. Supplemented by reference TRBV18 and TRBJ2-2, the full variable domain reads NAGVMQNPRHLVRRRGQEARLRCSPMKGHSHVYWYRQLPEEGLKFMVYLQKENIIDESGMPKERFSAEFPKEGPSILRIQQVVRGDSAAYFCASSPMTGSGELFFGEGSRLTVL.

The chain uses TRBV5-4 and TRBJ2-7, with D unresolved. CDR1 and CDR2 from the germline V gene are SGHNT and YYREEE (reference sequence). The CDR3 is 13 residues long. With 9 bases removed from V and 2 bases from J, the gap between germline ends came to 15 bases. CDR3 residues: CATHRELAYEQYF. Here the CDR3 DNA reads TGTGCCACCCATAGGGAACTCGCCTACGAGCAGTACTTC.

The genes are TRBV7-9 and TRBJ1-1; a weak D match, TRBD1 (5 bases). The CDR3 runs 18 residues. The germline gives CDR1 SEHNR, CDR2 FQNEAQ (reference sequence). Trimming took 5 bases from V and 0 from J, leaving 22 bases between them. DNA for the CDR3: TGTGCCAGCAGCCGAATTAGAGGACAACCTCCTATGAACACTGAAGCTTTCTTT. This sequence encodes CASSRIRGQPPMNTEAFF.

The chain uses TRBV6-5 and TRBJ1-4; 7 bases are a match to TRBD1. The J segment lost 8 bases and the V segment lost 6 bases, leaving 6 bases of the junction unmatched. The germline V gene has CDR1 MNHEY and CDR2 SVGAGI. This CDR3 is built from 13 residues. The CDR3 nucleotides read TGTGCCAGCAGGACAGGGCTCGGAGAAAAACTGTTTTTT. It specifies CASRTGLGEKLFF.

Only one count was recorded for this clone. The chain is built from TRBV12-3 or TRBV12-4 and TRBJ1-2; 8 bases line up with TRBD1. V gave up 6 bases and J gave up 14 bases; unmatched junction bases: 11. CDR3 length: 12 amino acids. Written as DNA, the CDR3 is TGTGCCAGCAGCTATGGACAGGGAGTTAGTACCTTC. As protein: CASSYGQGVSTF.

The chain combines TRBV5-1 with TRBJ1-3, with 7 bases that match TRBD1. V lost 3 bases and J lost 2; bases outside the gene matches: 8. Germline V lookup: CDR1 SGHRS, CDR2 YFSETQ. The CDR3 contains 16 residues. CDR3 in amino acids: CASSYVPTGTGNTIYF. In DNA, the CDR3 is TGCGCCAGCAGCTATGTACCGACAGGGACTGGAAACACCATATATTTT.

The chain couples TRBV9 to TRBJ1-1, with D perhaps TRBD1 (6 bases). The CDR3 extends over 14 amino acids. Germline V gives CDR1 SGDLS, CDR2 YYNGEE. The V and J ends lost 0 bases and 4 bases respectively, with 10 bases between them. As DNA, the CDR3 is TGTGCCAGCAGCGTAGAAGGGGGAATCACTGAAGCTTTCTTT. This translates into CASSVEGGITEAFF. Drawing the rest from reference TRBV9 and TRBJ1-1, the complete variable domain is DSGVTQTPKHLITATGQRVTLRCSPRSGDLSVYWYQQSLDQGLQFLIQYYNGEERAKGNILERFSAQQFPDLHSELNLSSLELGDSALYFCASSVEGGITEAFFGQGTRLTVV.

This chain uses TRBV7-8 with TRBJ2-7, with D tentatively TRBD1 (5 bases). The CDR3 is 14 amino acids. The germline V gene encodes CDR1 SGHVS and CDR2 FQNEAQ. Trimming took 0 bases from V and 3 from J, leaving 9 bases between them. CDR3 residues: CASSLAREIYEQYV. The CDR3 nucleotides are TGTGCCAGCAGCTTAGCCAGGGAAATCTACGAGCAGTACGTC.

This sequence joins TRBV29-1 and TRBJ1-1; unclear D gene. CDR3 length: 13 amino acids. With 6 bases removed from V and 0 bases from J, the gap between germline ends came to 11 bases. The germline gives CDR1 SQVTM, CDR2 ANQGSEA. The CDR3 here is CSVRAGLNTEAFF. The CDR3 nucleotides are TGCAGCGTCCGCGCCGGGTTGAACACTGAAGCTTTCTTT.

The V and J genes are TRBV4-1 and TRBJ2-1; D is ambiguous. The CDR3 spans 15 residues. With 0 bases removed from V and 6 bases from J, the gap between germline ends came to 12 bases. Germline CDR1 is MGHRA and CDR2 is YSYEKL. CDR3 DNA sequence: TGCGCCAGCAGCCAAGATCGGCAGTCTCGCAATGAGCAGTTCTTC. Translated: CASSQDRQSRNEQFF.

The DNA for the CDR3 is TGTGCCAGCAGCCCAGAGAGTGAGAACACTGAAGCTTTCTTT. This encodes CASSPESENTEAFF. The chain carries TRBV9 and TRBJ1-1; no clear D gene. Trimming stripped 4 bases from V and 1 base from J, with 11 bases between. The CDR3 totals 14 residues. The V gene's germline CDR1 is SGDLS and CDR2 YYNGEE.

The chain recombines TRBV12-5 with TRBJ1-3; D remains unclear. V was trimmed by 2 bases and J by 2 bases, leaving 7 bases between them. CDR3 length equals 14 residues. In germline, CDR1 is LGHNT, CDR2 FRNRAP. The DNA of the CDR3 is TGTGCTAGTGGTTTGTACGGGGCTGGAAACACCATATATTTT. It codes for CASGLYGAGNTIYF.

In DNA, the CDR3 is TGCGCCAGCAGCCAAGATGGTTTGTCGGCTTTCTTT. Translation: CASSQDGLSAFF. The chain is built from TRBV4-1 and TRBJ1-1, with D hard to call. Germline CDR1 and CDR2: MGHRA and YSYEKL. V lost 0 bases to trimming and J lost 11 bases, with 10 bases between them. The CDR3 spans 12 residues.

This chain joins TRBV30 and TRBJ1-5; 7 bases are shared with TRBD1. Trimming at V came to 2 bases and at J to 0 bases, leaving 10 bases not matched to a gene. The CDR3 is made up of 17 amino acids. Germline values: CDR1 GTSNPN, CDR2 SVGIG (reference sequence). The CDR3 is CAWSINRGRNSNQPQHF. For the CDR3, the DNA is TGTGCCTGGAGTATTAACAGGGGCCGGAATAGCAATCAGCCCCAGCATTTT.

Comments on this clone: Other DNA sequences in this sample translate to the same CDR3. The genes are TRBV7-2 and TRBJ2-3, with D unresolved. CDR1 is SGHTA and CDR2 is FQGNSA in the germline V gene. Trimming left V 4 bases short and J 2 bases short, with 4 bases between. The CDR3 loop spans 12 amino acids. The CDR3: CASSSYTDTQYF. In DNA, the CDR3 is TGTGCCAGCAGCTCCTACACAGATACGCAGTATTTT. Full variable domain (rest looked up from reference TRBV7-2 and TRBJ2-3): GAGVSQSPSNKVTEKGKDVELRCDPISGHTALYWYRQSLGQGLEFLIYFQGNSAPDKSGLPSDRFSAERTGGSVSTLTIQRTQQEDSAVYLCASSSYTDTQYFGPGTRLTVL.

This chain links TRBV28 with TRBJ1-1; no firm D call. Germline V gene sequence: CDR1 MDHEN, CDR2 SYDVKM. Trimming took off 3 bases at V and 4 bases at J, with 12 bases between the two ends. CDR3 length: 14 residues. The CDR3 DNA follows: TGTGCCAGCAGTTTCCGTGGGGAACTCACTGAAGCTTTCTTT. Its protein is CASSFRGELTEAFF. Supplemented by reference TRBV28 and TRBJ1-1, the full variable domain reads DVKVTQSSRYLVKRTGEKVFLECVQDMDHENMFWYRQDPGLGLRLIYFSYDVKMKEKGDIPEGYSVSREKKERFSLILESASTNQTSMYLCASSFRGELTEAFFGQGTRLTVV.

Turning to this clone: One junction end does not reproduce the germline sequence, and a read error may be involved. This rearrangement joins TRBV7-9 to TRBJ2-1, with TRBD2 matching over 8 bases. Germline CDR1 is SEHNR and CDR2 is FQNEAQ (reference sequence). The CDR3 has 14 amino acids. CDR3 DNA sequence: TGTGCCAGCATCTTAAGCGGGGGCTCCAATGAGCAGTTCTTC. Protein: CASILSGGSNEQFF.